What follows describes a single TCR beta chain. The sample is drawn from a study of blood T cell repertoires in COVID-19. Study-level background: Some COVID-19 samples were acute and others convalescent; all came from the United States, Italy and Spain. PBMCs, B-cell-depleted T cells, or T cells were the source of the cDNA or gDNA that made up the material.

Under the authors' procedure: Reference gene primers were amplified, and this amplification served to estimate nucleated cell counts. The protocol was immunoSEQ multiplex PCR, while the TCRdb copy is restricted to in-frame clones and leaves out a portion. That table furnishes V, J and clone size, whereas the DNA furnished D and trimming. The table lists 60,000 to 75,000 clones, about 80% of them singletons. Germline CDR1 KGHSH, CDR2 LQKENI. This CDR3 region has 18 residues. With 2 bases removed from V and 0 bases from J, the gap between germline ends came to 16 bases. The sample comprised peripheral blood. The clonotype comes from a man aged 55-75 years with active or convalescent COVID-19. The genes are TRBV18 and TRBJ2-2; TRBD1 is a possible D gene (6 bases). CDR3 protein: CASSPGTIPSTNTGELFF. DNA for the CDR3: TGTGCCAGCTCACCAGGGACAATTCCCTCAACGAACACCGGGGAGCTGTTTTTT. Full variable domain (outside the CDR3, taken from reference TRBV18 and TRBJ2-2): NAGVMQNPRHLVRRRGQEARLRCSPMKGHSHVYWYRQLPEEGLKFMVYLQKENIIDESGMPKERFSAEFPKEGPSILRIQQVVRGDSAAYFCASSPGTIPSTNTGELFFGEGSRLTVL.